This T cell receptor (beta chain) was sequenced in a study of glioma-infiltrating T cells after dendritic cell vaccination. Overall study context: Autologous tumor lysate was loaded overnight onto monocyte-derived dendritic cells grown less than 8 days with IL-4 and GM-CSF.

The method was immunoSEQ multiplex PCR; TCRdb's version includes in-frame clones alone and lacks a portion of them. The repertoire holds 49,000 or so clones, with 85% to 90% as singletons. Trimming at V came to 0 bases and at J to 9 bases, leaving 7 bases not matched to a gene. CDR3 length: 15 amino acids. Germline CDR1 reads SEHNR; CDR2 reads FQNEAQ (reference sequence). The J gene is TRBJ2-3, the V gene TRBV7-9; 9 bases are shared with TRBD2. The sequence was obtained from a human donor with glioblastoma. Here the sequenced sample was blood, taken before dendritic cell vaccination. The CDR3 DNA follows: TGTGCCAGCAGCTTAGCTAGCGGGAGTATTAAGACGCAGTATTTT. Its translation: CASSLASGSIKTQYF.